This entry is about one TCR beta chain. Its antigen is unknown. This record belongs to a study of CD8 T cell repertoires and HIV-1 epitope variants. Here immunoSEQ multiplex PCR was the method, and the copy in TCRdb shows in-frame clones only, minus some. The sample carries fewer than 6,000 clones, 64% recorded once. J lost 1 base, V lost 1 base, and 5 bases had no gene match. This CDR3 contains 16 residues. The germline V gene encodes CDR1 MDHEN and CDR2 SYDVKM. Findings and limits, study-wide: The TAALDMSHF plasma variant had no responses, unlike KF9 (about 5 clonotypes) and HW9 (one).

The receptor's source is a male donor with HIV. Source material: cultured CD8+ T cells derived from PBMCs. The chain has TRBV28 and TRBJ2-3; 7 positions agree with TRBD2. The DNA of the CDR3 is TGTGCCAGCAGTTTATTTACCCTAGCGGGCACAGATACGCAGTATTTT. Its protein product is CASSLFTLAGTDTQYF.